The clone carrying this T cell receptor beta chain occurred many times. The data stem from a study of quantifying T cell responses using KT2 cells. Study in general: Reverse transcription used primers in the TCR alpha and beta constant regions.

An oligo carrying a UMI was ligated to the cDNA 3' end. An equimolar mix of RC1.1 and RC1.2 primed the beta chain across TRBC1 and TRBC2. TCRdb recomputed calls from the UMI-ligation and nested PCR reads with MiXCR, one row per CDR3 protein. The profile shows around 35,000 distinct CDR3 sequences, around 10% of them singletons. The material sequenced was PBMCs spiked with cells of the T cell clone KT2. This clonotype was obtained from a human donor.

The CDR3 DNA follows: TGCAGCGTTGAATGGCTTCGGGGCCAGGAGATCACAGATACGCAGTATTTT. Translated, it gives CSVEWLRGQEITDTQYF. The chain is built from TRBV29-1 and TRBJ2-3; D may match TRBD1 or TRBD2 (5 bases each). Per germline, CDR1 SQVTM and CDR2 ANQGSEA. This CDR3 is 17 amino acids long. Trimming cost V 2 bases and J 2 bases, with 20 bases left between them.